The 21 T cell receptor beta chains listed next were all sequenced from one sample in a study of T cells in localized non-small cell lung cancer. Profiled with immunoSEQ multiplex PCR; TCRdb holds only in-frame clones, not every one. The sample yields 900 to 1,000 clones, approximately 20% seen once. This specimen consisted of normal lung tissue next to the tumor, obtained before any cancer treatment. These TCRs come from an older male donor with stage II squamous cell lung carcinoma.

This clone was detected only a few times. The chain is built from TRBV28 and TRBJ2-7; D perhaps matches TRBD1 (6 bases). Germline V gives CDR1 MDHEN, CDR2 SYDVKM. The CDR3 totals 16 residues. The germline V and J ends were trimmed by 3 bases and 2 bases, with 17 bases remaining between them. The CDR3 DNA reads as TGTGCCAGCAGTTTTATGTTAGGGACACTTACCTACGAGCAGTACTTC. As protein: CASSFMLGTLTYEQYF.

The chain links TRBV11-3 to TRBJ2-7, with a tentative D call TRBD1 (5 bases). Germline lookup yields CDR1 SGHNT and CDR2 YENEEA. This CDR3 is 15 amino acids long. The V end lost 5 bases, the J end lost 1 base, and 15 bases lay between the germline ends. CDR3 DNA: TGTGCCAGCAGCCGACGTATGGCAGGGTCCTACGAGCAGTACTTC. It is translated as CASSRRMAGSYEQYF. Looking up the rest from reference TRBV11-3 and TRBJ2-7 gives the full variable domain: EAGVVQSPRYKIIEKKQPVAFWCNPISGHNTLYWYLQNLGQGPELLIRYENEEAVDDSQLPKDRFSAERLKGVDSTLKIQPAELGDSAVYLCASSRRMAGSYEQYFGPGTRLTVT.

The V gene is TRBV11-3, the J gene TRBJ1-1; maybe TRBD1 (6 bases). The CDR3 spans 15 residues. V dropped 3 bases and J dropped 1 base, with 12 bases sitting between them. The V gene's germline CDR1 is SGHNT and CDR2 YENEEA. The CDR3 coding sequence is TGTGCCAGCAGCTTCGAGGGGGGCCCGAACACTGAAGCTTTCTTT. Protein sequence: CASSFEGGPNTEAFF.

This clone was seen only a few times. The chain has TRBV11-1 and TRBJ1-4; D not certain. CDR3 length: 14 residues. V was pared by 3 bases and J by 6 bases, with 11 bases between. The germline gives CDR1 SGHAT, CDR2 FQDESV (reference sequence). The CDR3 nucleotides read TGTGCCAGCAGCTTCTCCGGGATCTATGAAAAACTGTTTTTT. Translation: CASSFSGIYEKLFF.

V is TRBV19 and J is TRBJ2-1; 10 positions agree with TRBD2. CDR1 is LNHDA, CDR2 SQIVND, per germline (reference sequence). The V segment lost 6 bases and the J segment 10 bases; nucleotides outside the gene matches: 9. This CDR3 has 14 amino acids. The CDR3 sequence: CASSWTSGGREQFF. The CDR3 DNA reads TGTGCCAGTAGCTGGACTAGCGGAGGTAGGGAGCAGTTCTTC. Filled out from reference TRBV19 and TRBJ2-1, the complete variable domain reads DGGITQSPKYLFRKEGQNVTLSCEQNLNHDAMYWYRQDPGQGLRLIYYSQIVNDFQKGDIAEGYSVSREKKESFPLTVTSAQKNPTAFYLCASSWTSGGREQFFGPGTRLTVL.

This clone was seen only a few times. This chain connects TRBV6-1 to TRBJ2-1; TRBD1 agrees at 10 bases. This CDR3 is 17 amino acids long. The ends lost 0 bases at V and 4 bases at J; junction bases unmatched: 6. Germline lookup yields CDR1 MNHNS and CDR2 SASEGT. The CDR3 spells CASSEAGGQGIYNEQFF. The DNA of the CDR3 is TGTGCCAGCAGTGAAGCGGGGGGACAGGGGATTTACAATGAGCAGTTCTTC.

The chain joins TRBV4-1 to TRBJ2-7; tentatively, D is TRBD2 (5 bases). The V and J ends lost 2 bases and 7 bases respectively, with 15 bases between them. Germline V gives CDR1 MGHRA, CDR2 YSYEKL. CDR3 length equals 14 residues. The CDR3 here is CASSQFVSRREQYF. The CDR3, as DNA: TGCGCCAGCAGCCAATTTGTGAGCCGGAGGGAGCAGTACTTC.

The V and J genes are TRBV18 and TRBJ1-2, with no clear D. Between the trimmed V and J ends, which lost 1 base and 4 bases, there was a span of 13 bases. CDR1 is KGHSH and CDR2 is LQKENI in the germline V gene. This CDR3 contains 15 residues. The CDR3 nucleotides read TGTGCCAGCTCACCACAGGCGAACGCTCCCTATGGCTACACCTTC. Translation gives CASSPQANAPYGYTF.

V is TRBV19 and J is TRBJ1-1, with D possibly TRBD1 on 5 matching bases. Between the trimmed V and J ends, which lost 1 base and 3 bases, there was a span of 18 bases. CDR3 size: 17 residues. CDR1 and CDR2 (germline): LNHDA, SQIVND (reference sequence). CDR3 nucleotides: TGTGCCAGTAGTATAGTTCGGCCAGGGACCGATGACACTGAAGCTTTCTTT. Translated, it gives CASSIVRPGTDDTEAFF.

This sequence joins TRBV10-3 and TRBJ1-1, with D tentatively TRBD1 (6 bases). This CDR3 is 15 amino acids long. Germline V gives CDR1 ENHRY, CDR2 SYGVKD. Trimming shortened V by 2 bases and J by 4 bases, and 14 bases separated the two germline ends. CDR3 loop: CAISEPNTGSTEAFF. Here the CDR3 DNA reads TGTGCCATCAGTGAGCCGAATACAGGGAGCACTGAAGCTTTCTTT.

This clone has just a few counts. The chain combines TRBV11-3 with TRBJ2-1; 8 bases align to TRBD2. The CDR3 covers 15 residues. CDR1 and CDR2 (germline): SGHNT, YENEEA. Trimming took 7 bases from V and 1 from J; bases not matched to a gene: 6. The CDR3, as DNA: TGTGCCAGCACCCGTAGCGGGACATCCTACAATGAGCAGTTCTTC. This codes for CASTRSGTSYNEQFF.

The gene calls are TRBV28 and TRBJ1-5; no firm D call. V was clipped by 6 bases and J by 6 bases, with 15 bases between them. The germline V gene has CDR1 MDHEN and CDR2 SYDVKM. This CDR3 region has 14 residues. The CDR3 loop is CASSLPEWGQPQHF. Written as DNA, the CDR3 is TGTGCCAGCAGCCTCCCGGAGTGGGGTCAGCCCCAGCATTTT.

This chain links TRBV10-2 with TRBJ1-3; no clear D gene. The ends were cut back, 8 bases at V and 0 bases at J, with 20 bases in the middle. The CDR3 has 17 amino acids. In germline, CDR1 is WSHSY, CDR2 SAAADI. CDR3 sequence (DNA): TGCGCCAGCGCCGAAGGAAGCCTTAACCCCTCTGGAAACACCATATATTTT. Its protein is CASAEGSLNPSGNTIYF.

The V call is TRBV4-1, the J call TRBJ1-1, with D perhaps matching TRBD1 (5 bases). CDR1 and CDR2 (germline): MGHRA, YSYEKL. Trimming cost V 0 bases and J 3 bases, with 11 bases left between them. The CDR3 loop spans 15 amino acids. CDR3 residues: CASSQENRPDTEAFF. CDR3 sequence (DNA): TGCGCCAGCAGCCAAGAGAACAGGCCCGACACTGAAGCTTTCTTT.

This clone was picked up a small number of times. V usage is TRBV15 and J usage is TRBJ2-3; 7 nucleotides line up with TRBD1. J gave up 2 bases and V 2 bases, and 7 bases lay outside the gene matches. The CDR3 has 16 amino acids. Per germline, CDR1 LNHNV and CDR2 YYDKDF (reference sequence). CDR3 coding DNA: TGTGCCACCAGCAGACGACAGGGACACCCCACAGATACGCAGTATTTT. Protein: CATSRRQGHPTDTQYF.

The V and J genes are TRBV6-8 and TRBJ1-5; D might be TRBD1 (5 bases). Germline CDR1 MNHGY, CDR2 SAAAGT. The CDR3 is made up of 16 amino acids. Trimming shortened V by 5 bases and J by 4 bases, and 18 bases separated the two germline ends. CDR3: CASSVKSRGPNQPQHF. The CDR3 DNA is TGTGCCAGCAGTGTGAAATCTAGGGGCCCTAATCAGCCCCAGCATTTT.

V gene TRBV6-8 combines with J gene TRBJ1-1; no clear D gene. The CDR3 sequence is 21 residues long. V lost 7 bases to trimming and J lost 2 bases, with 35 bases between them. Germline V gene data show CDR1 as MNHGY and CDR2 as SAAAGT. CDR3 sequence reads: CASTQVGVHDKVSTLNTEAFF. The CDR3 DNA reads TGTGCCAGCACCCAGGTCGGGGTCCACGATAAAGTCTCGACTTTAAACACTGAAGCTTTCTTT.

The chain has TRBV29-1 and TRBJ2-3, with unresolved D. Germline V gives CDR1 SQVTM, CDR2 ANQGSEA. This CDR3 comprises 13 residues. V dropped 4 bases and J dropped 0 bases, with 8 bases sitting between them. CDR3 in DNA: TGCAGCGTTGTGTACTTTAGCACAGATACGCAGTATTTT. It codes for CSVVYFSTDTQYF.

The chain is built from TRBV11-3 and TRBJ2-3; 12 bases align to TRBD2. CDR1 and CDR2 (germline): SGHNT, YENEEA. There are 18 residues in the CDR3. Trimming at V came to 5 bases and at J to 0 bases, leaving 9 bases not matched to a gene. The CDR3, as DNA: TGTGCCAGCAGCCACGTGGCTAGCGGGGGGGTTAGCACAGATACGCAGTATTTT. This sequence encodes CASSHVASGGVSTDTQYF.

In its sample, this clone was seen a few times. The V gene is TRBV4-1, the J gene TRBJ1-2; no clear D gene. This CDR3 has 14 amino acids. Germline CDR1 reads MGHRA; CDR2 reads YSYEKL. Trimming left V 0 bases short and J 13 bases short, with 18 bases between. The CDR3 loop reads CASSQDFAPLISTF. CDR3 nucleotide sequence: TGCGCCAGCAGCCAAGATTTCGCTCCCTTGATAAGCACCTTC.

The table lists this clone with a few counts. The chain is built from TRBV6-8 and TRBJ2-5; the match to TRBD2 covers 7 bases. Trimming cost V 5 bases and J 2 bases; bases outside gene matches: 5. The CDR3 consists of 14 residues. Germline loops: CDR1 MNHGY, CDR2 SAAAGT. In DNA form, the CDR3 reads TGTGCCAGCAGTCCACTAGCGTCTCAAGAGACCCAGTACTTC. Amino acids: CASSPLASQETQYF.